The present TCR beta chain was sequenced within a study of T-cell memory formation after mild COVID-19. The sample holds many counts of this clonotype. MiXCR, run by TCRdb on the 5' RACE reads, gives a single entry per CDR3 protein. The data hold hundreds of thousands of distinct CDR3 sequences, with around 13% observed a single time. The specimen sequenced was PBMCs or a T cell subset sorted from them (not recorded which). The sequence was collected from a man younger than 35 who had mild COVID-19 (a few samples of this study predate the infection). Cell type and time point are not known.

CDR3 in amino acids: CASSPGTGLETQYF. In DNA form, the CDR3 reads TGTGCCAGCAGCCCAGGGACAGGGTTGGAGACCCAGTACTTC. The rearrangement joins TRBV7-2 to TRBJ2-5; the match to TRBD1 covers 9 bases. With 5 bases clipped from V and 5 bases from J, the junction kept 6 bases outside the gene matches. Germline CDR1 is SGHTA and CDR2 is FQGNSA. This CDR3 is built from 14 residues.